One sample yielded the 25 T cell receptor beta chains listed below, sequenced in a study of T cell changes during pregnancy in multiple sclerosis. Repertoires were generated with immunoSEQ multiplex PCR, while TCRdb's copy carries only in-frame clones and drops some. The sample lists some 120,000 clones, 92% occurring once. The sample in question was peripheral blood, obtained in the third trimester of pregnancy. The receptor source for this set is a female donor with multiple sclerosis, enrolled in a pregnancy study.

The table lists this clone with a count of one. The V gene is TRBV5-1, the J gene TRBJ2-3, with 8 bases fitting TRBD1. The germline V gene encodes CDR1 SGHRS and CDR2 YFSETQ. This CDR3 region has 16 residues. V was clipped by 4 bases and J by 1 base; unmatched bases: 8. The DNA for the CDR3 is TGCGCCAGCAGCACATACTTGACAGGGGGCACAGATACGCAGTATTTT. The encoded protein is CASSTYLTGGTDTQYF.

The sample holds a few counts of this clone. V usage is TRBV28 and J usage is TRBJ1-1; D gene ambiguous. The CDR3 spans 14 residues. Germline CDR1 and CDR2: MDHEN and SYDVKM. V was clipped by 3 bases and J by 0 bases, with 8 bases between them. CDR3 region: CASSFGGLNTEAFF. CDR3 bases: TGTGCCAGCAGTTTTGGAGGGTTGAACACTGAAGCTTTCTTT.

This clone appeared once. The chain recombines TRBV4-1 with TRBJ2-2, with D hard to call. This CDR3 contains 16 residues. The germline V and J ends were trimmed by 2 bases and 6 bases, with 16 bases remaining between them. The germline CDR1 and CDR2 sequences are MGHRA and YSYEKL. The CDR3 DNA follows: TGCGCCAGCAGCCAATTATTATCACCCACGGCCGGGGAGCTGTTTTTT. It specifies CASSQLLSPTAGELFF.

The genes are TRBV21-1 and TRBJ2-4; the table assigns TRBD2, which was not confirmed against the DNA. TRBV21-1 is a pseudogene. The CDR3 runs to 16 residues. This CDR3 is CASHKLGSLAKNIQYF. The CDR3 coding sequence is TGTGCCAGTCACAAACTAGGCAGTCTAGCCAAAAACATTCAGTACTTC.

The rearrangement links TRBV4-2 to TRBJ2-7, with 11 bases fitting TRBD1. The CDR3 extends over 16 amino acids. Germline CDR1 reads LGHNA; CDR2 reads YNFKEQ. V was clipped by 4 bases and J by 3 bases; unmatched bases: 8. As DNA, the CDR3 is TGTGCCAGCAGCCGTAGGGCCGGGACAGGGGGCTACGAGCAGTACTTC. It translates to CASSRRAGTGGYEQYF.

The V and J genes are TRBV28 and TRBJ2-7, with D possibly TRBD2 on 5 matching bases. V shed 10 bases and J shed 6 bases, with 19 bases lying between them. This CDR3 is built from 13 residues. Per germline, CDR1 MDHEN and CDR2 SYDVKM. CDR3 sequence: CATRGGTRSEQYF. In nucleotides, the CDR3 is TGTGCCACCCGGGGTGGCACCCGCAGCGAGCAGTACTTC.

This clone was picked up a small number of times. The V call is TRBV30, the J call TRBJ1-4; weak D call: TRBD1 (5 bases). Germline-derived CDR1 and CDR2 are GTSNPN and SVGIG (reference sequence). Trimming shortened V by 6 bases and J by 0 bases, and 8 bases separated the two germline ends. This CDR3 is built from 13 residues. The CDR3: CACDSPTNEKLFF. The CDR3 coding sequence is TGTGCCTGTGACAGTCCAACTAATGAAAAACTGTTTTTT.

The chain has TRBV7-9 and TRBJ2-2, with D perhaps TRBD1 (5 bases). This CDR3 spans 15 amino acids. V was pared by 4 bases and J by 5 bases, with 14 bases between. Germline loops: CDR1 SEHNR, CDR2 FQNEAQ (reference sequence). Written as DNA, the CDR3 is TGTGCCAGCAGCTCCACCAGGGTAACTACCGGGGAGCTGTTTTTT. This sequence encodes CASSSTRVTTGELFF.

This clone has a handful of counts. CDR3 bases: TGTGCCTGGAGTCCCGGGGGGACAGGGGCAAAAGCTTTCTTT. Encoded protein: CAWSPGGTGAKAFF. The chain uses TRBV30 and TRBJ1-1; 10 positions agree with TRBD1. J lost 9 bases, V lost 2 bases, and 9 bases had no gene match. Germline V CDR1 and CDR2: GTSNPN, SVGIG (reference sequence). The CDR3 has 14 residues.

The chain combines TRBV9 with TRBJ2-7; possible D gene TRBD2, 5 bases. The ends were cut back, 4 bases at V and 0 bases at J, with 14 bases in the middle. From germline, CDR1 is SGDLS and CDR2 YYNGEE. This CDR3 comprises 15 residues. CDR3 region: CASSPRTGSSYEQYF. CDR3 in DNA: TGTGCCAGCAGCCCCCGGACGGGGAGCTCCTACGAGCAGTACTTC.

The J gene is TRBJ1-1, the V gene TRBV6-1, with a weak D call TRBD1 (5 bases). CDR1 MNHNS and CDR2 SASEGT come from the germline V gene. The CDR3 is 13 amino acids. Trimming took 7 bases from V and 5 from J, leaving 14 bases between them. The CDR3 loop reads CASTHQGRTEAFF. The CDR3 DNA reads TGTGCCAGCACCCATCAGGGAAGGACTGAAGCTTTCTTT.

Here the CDR3 DNA reads TGTGCCAGCAGCCCTCGACAGGGGGTGACCGGGGAGCTGTTTTTT. Amino acids: CASSPRQGVTGELFF. This sequence joins TRBV9 and TRBJ2-2, with 9 bases that match TRBD1. This CDR3 region has 15 residues. The ends lost 4 bases at V and 5 bases at J; junction bases unmatched: 6. Germline V gene lookup returns CDR1 SGDLS and CDR2 YYNGEE. The complete variable domain, with remaining parts taken from reference TRBV9 and TRBJ2-2, reads DSGVTQTPKHLITATGQRVTLRCSPRSGDLSVYWYQQSLDQGLQFLIQYYNGEERAKGNILERFSAQQFPDLHSELNLSSLELGDSALYFCASSPRQGVTGELFFGEGSRLTVL.

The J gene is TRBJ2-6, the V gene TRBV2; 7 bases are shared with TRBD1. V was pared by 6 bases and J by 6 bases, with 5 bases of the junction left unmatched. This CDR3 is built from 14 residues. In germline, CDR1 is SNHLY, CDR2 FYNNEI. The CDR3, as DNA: TGTGCCAGCAGCGCCGGGACAGTGGCCAACGTCCTGACTTTC. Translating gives CASSAGTVANVLTF. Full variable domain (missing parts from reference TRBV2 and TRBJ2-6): EPEVTQTPSHQVTQMGQEVILRCVPISNHLYFYWYRQILGQKVEFLVSFYNNEISEKSEIFDDQFSVERPDGSNFTLKIRSTKLEDSAMYFCASSAGTVANVLTFGAGSRLTVL.

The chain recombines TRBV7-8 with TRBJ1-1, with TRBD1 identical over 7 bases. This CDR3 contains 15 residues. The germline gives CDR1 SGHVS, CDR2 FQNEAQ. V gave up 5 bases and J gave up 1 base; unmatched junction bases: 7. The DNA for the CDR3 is TGTGCCAGCAGCGTGGGGGACAGACAGAACACTGAAGCTTTCTTT. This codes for CASSVGDRQNTEAFF.

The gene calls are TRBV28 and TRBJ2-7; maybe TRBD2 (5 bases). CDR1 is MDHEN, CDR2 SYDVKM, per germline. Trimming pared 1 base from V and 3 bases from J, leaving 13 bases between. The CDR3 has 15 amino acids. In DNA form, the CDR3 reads TGTGCCAGCAGTTTATCCGTGTCGGGAAACTACGAGCAGTACTTC. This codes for CASSLSVSGNYEQYF.

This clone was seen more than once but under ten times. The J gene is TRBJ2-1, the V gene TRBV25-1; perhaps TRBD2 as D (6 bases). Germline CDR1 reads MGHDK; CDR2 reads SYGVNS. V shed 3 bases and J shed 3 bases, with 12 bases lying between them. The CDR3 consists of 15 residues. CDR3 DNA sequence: TGTGCCAGCAGTGATGCTGAGGGACTCTACAATGAGCAGTTCTTC. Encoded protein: CASSDAEGLYNEQFF. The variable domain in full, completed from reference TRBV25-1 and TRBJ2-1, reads EADIYQTPRYLVIGTGKKITLECSQTMGHDKMYWYQQDPGMELHLIHYSYGVNSTEKGDLSSESTVSRIRTEHFPLTLESARPSHTSQYLCASSDAEGLYNEQFFGPGTRLTVL.

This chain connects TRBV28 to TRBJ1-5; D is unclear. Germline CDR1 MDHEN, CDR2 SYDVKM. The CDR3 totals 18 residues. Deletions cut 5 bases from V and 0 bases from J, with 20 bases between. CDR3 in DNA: TGTGCCAGCAGTCACGAAACCCAGGCAGTTTATAGCAATCAGCCCCAGCATTTT. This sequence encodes CASSHETQAVYSNQPQHF.

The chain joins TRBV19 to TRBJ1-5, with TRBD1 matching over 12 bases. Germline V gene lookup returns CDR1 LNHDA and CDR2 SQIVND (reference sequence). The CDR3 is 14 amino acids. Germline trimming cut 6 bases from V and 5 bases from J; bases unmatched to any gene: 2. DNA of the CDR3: TGTGCCAGTAGCCGGGACAGGGGGCATCAGCCCCAGCATTTT. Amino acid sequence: CASSRDRGHQPQHF.

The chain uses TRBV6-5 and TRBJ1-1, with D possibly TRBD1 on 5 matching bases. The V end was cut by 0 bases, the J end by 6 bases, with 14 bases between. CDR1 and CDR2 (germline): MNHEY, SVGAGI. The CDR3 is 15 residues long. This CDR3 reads CASSYSGAGGAEAFF. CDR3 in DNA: TGTGCCAGCAGTTACTCCGGGGCTGGAGGGGCTGAAGCTTTCTTT.

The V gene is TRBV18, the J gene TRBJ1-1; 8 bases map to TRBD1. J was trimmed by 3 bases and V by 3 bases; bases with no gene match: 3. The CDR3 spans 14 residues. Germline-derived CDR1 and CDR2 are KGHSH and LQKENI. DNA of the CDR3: TGTGCCAGCTCACCTATGACAGGGGACACTGAAGCTTTCTTT. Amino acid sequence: CASSPMTGDTEAFF. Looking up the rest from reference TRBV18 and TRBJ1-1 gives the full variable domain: NAGVMQNPRHLVRRRGQEARLRCSPMKGHSHVYWYRQLPEEGLKFMVYLQKENIIDESGMPKERFSAEFPKEGPSILRIQQVVRGDSAAYFCASSPMTGDTEAFFGQGTRLTVV.

The CDR3 DNA reads as TGCGCCAGCAGCTTGAATACAGGGAACCCCTACGAGCAGTACTTC. This sequence encodes CASSLNTGNPYEQYF. The V and J genes are TRBV5-1 and TRBJ2-7; tentative D call: TRBD1 (6 bases). The CDR3 length is 15 residues. V was pared by 1 base and J by 2 bases, with 13 bases between. The germline CDR1 and CDR2 sequences are SGHRS and YFSETQ.

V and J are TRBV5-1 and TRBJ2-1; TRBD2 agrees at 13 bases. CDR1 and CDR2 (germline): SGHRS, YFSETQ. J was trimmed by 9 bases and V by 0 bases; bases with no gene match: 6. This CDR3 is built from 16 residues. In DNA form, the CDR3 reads TGCGCCAGCAGCTTGGGTCGGACTAGCGGGAGAGTTGAGCAGTTCTTC. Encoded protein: CASSLGRTSGRVEQFF.

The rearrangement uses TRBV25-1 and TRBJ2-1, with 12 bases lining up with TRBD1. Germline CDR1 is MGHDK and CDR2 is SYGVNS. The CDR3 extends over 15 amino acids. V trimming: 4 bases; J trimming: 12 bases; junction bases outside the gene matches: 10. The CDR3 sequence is CASSGVGTGGQGQFF. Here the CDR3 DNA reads TGTGCCAGCAGTGGCGTTGGGACAGGGGGCCAAGGGCAGTTCTTC. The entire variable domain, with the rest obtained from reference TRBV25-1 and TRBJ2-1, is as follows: EADIYQTPRYLVIGTGKKITLECSQTMGHDKMYWYQQDPGMELHLIHYSYGVNSTEKGDLSSESTVSRIRTEHFPLTLESARPSHTSQYLCASSGVGTGGQGQFFGPGTRLTVL.

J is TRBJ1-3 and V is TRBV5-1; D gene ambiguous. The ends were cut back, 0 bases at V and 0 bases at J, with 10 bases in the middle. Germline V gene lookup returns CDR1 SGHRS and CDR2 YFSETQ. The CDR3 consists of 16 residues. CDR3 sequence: CASSLETGSSGNTIYF. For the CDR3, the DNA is TGCGCCAGCAGCTTGGAAACGGGGAGCTCTGGAAACACCATATATTTT.

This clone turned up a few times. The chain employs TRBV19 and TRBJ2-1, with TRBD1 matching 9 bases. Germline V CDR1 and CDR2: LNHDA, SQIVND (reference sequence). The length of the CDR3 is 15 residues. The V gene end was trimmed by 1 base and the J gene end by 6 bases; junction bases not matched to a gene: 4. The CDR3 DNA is TGTGCCAGTAGTATAGCTCGGACAGGGGCCAATGAGCAGTTCTTC. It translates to CASSIARTGANEQFF.